This is a list of T cell receptor beta chains from one sample in a study of T cell responses to AZD1222 COVID-19 vaccine. Method: immunoSEQ multiplex PCR; TCRdb's copy keeps in-frame clones and lacks some. The table includes about 140,000 clones, about 92% detected once. The input for sequencing was peripheral blood, taken 28 days after the second AZD1222 dose. The receptors here all came from an adult who received the AZD1222 COVID-19 vaccine. Each CDR3 is given with its conserved first and last residue. The D gene is left open where the match is weak. For some rows the clone size is stated as once, few or many, or as a class when expanded; others skip it.

v_gene: TRBV28; d_gene: TRBD2; len: 16; j_gene: TRBJ2-7; abundance: .; CDR3aa: CASSFGGLAGVYEQYF; CDR3nt: TGTGCCAGCAGTTTTGGGGGACTAGCGGGAGTATACGAGCAGTACTTC
v_gene: TRBV18; d_gene: .; len: 13; j_gene: TRBJ2-7; abundance: .; CDR3aa: CASSPGFENVQYF; CDR3nt: TGTGCCAGCTCACCAGGTTTCGAAAATGTGCAGTACTTC
v_gene: TRBV3-1/TRBV3-2; d_gene: .; len: 13; j_gene: TRBJ2-7; abundance: .; CDR3aa: CASSQDRAYEQYF; CDR3nt: TGTGCCAGCAGCCAAGATAGGGCTTACGAGCAGTACTTC
v_gene: TRBV11-3; d_gene: .; len: 17; j_gene: TRBJ2-3; abundance: once; CDR3aa: CASSLGSGGTYTDTQYF; CDR3nt: TGTGCCAGCAGCTTAGGAAGTGGCGGGACGTACACAGATACGCAGTATTTT
v_gene: TRBV5-1; d_gene: TRBD1; len: 15; j_gene: TRBJ1-1; abundance: .; CDR3aa: CASSNKTGGYTEAFF; CDR3nt: TGCGCCAGCAGCAACAAAACAGGGGGCTATACTGAAGCTTTCTTT
v_gene: TRBV6-5; d_gene: TRBD1; len: 15; j_gene: TRBJ2-2; abundance: few; CDR3aa: CASSSGTGVTGELFF; CDR3nt: TGTGCCAGCAGCTCCGGGACAGGGGTCACCGGGGAGCTGTTTTTT
v_gene: TRBV6-5; d_gene: .; len: 13; j_gene: TRBJ1-3; abundance: .; CDR3aa: CASTSSAGNTIYF; CDR3nt: TGTGCCAGCACCTCGTCGGCTGGAAACACCATATATTTT
v_gene: TRBV5-1; d_gene: .; len: 13; j_gene: TRBJ1-1; abundance: .; CDR3aa: CASSLGVNQEAFF; CDR3nt: TGCGCCAGCAGTCTGGGGGTTAATCAGGAAGCTTTCTTT
v_gene: TRBV19; d_gene: .; len: 14; j_gene: TRBJ1-2; abundance: .; CDR3aa: CASKTSLGNYGYTF; CDR3nt: TGTGCCAGTAAAACTTCACTGGGTAACTATGGCTACACCTTC
v_gene: TRBV7-2; d_gene: TRBD1; len: 14; j_gene: TRBJ1-5; abundance: .; CDR3aa: CASSSDRGDQPQHF; CDR3nt: TGTGCCAGCAGTTCGGACAGGGGGGATCAGCCCCAGCATTTT
v_gene: TRBV27; d_gene: .; len: 12; j_gene: TRBJ2-3; abundance: .; CDR3aa: CASSPRADTQYF; CDR3nt: TGTGCCAGCAGTCCCAGAGCAGATACGCAGTATTTT
v_gene: TRBV19; d_gene: .; len: 14; j_gene: TRBJ2-3; abundance: .; CDR3aa: CASSMDGIRDTQYF; CDR3nt: TGTGCCAGTAGTATGGACGGGATAAGGGATACGCAGTATTTT
v_gene: TRBV11-2; d_gene: .; len: 19; j_gene: TRBJ2-1; abundance: .; CDR3aa: CASSLDSPTSRRVSNEQFF; CDR3nt: TGTGCCAGCAGCTTAGATAGCCCCACTAGCAGGCGGGTCAGCAATGAGCAGTTCTTC
v_gene: TRBV3-1/TRBV3-2; d_gene: .; len: 12; j_gene: TRBJ1-1; abundance: .; CDR3aa: CASSQARTEAFF; CDR3nt: TGTGCCAGCAGCCAAGCCAGGACTGAAGCTTTCTTT
v_gene: TRBV9; d_gene: .; len: 12; j_gene: TRBJ1-1; abundance: .; CDR3aa: CASSSRGSGAFF; CDR3nt: TGTGCCAGCAGCTCACGGGGCTCTGGAGCTTTCTTT
v_gene: TRBV11-2; d_gene: .; len: 13; j_gene: TRBJ1-1; abundance: .; CDR3aa: CASSLGSLGEAFF; CDR3nt: TGTGCCAGCAGCTTAGGGAGCCTAGGAGAAGCTTTCTTT
v_gene: TRBV6-5; d_gene: TRBD1; len: 13; j_gene: TRBJ2-5; abundance: .; CDR3aa: CASGNRGIGTQYF; CDR3nt: TGTGCCAGCGGAAACAGGGGGATAGGGACCCAGTACTTC
v_gene: TRBV27; d_gene: .; len: 15; j_gene: TRBJ2-7; abundance: .; CDR3aa: CASSLSSGSSYEQYF; CDR3nt: TGTGCCAGCAGTTTATCTAGCGGCAGCTCCTACGAGCAGTACTTC
v_gene: TRBV18; d_gene: TRBD1; len: 15; j_gene: TRBJ2-1; abundance: .; CDR3aa: CASSPTGGRTGEQFF; CDR3nt: TGTGCCAGCTCACCCACAGGGGGCCGCACCGGTGAGCAGTTCTTC
v_gene: TRBV6-4; d_gene: TRBD2; len: 16; j_gene: TRBJ2-5; abundance: .; CDR3aa: CASSPGLAGGMWTQYF; CDR3nt: TGTGCCAGCAGCCCGGGACTAGCGGGAGGTATGTGGACCCAGTACTTC
v_gene: TRBV10-2; d_gene: .; len: 14; j_gene: TRBJ2-7; abundance: .; CDR3aa: CASSMPGLSYEQYF; CDR3nt: TGCGCCAGCTCGATGCCAGGCCTATCCTACGAGCAGTACTTC
v_gene: TRBV7-3; d_gene: .; len: 12; j_gene: TRBJ2-3; abundance: .; CDR3aa: CASSHGIDTQYF; CDR3nt: TGTGCCAGCAGCCACGGTATAGATACGCAGTATTTT
v_gene: TRBV28; d_gene: .; len: 11; j_gene: TRBJ1-2; abundance: .; CDR3aa: CASSRGVGYTF; CDR3nt: TGTGCCAGCAGTAGAGGGGTTGGCTACACCTTC
v_gene: TRBV7-3; d_gene: .; len: 16; j_gene: TRBJ2-1; abundance: .; CDR3aa: CASSKNTGLTYNEQFF; CDR3nt: TGTGCCAGCAGCAAGAACACGGGCTTGACCTACAATGAGCAGTTCTTC
v_gene: TRBV25-1; d_gene: TRBD2; len: 15; j_gene: TRBJ2-5; abundance: once; CDR3aa: CASSESPAGGETQYF; CDR3nt: TGTGCCAGCAGTGAATCTCCAGCGGGAGGTGAGACCCAGTACTTC
v_gene: TRBV18; d_gene: TRBD2; len: 18; j_gene: TRBJ2-2; abundance: .; CDR3aa: CASSRRSLAGGTPGELFF; CDR3nt: TGTGCCAGCTCACGGCGGTCACTAGCGGGAGGGACACCCGGGGAGCTGTTTTTT
v_gene: TRBV28; d_gene: .; len: 12; j_gene: TRBJ2-7; abundance: .; CDR3aa: CASGESPYEQYF; CDR3nt: TGTGCCAGCGGGGAATCCCCCTACGAGCAGTACTTC
v_gene: TRBV19; d_gene: .; len: 16; j_gene: TRBJ2-7; abundance: once; CDR3aa: CASSIDPGASHYEQYF; CDR3nt: TGTGCCAGTAGTATAGATCCAGGCGCCAGCCACTACGAGCAGTACTTC
v_gene: TRBV7-9; d_gene: TRBD2; len: 14; j_gene: TRBJ2-3; abundance: .; CDR3aa: CASGNSGSTDTQYF; CDR3nt: TGTGCCAGCGGCAATAGCGGGAGCACAGATACGCAGTATTTT
v_gene: TRBV11-2; d_gene: .; len: 12; j_gene: TRBJ2-5; abundance: .; CDR3aa: CASSLDWGTQYF; CDR3nt: TGTGCCAGCAGCTTAGATTGGGGGACCCAGTACTTC
v_gene: TRBV14; d_gene: .; len: 15; j_gene: TRBJ1-2; abundance: .; CDR3aa: CASSQELRPNYGYTF; CDR3nt: TGTGCCAGCAGCCAAGAACTCAGGCCTAACTATGGCTACACCTTC
v_gene: TRBV10-3; d_gene: .; len: 13; j_gene: TRBJ2-5; abundance: .; CDR3aa: CAISEGDSPAQYF; CDR3nt: TGTGCCATCAGTGAGGGGGACTCCCCGGCCCAGTACTTC
v_gene: TRBV19; d_gene: TRBD1; len: 15; j_gene: TRBJ1-5; abundance: .; CDR3aa: CASTAGTGVFQPQHF; CDR3nt: TGTGCCAGTACCGCCGGGACAGGGGTGTTTCAGCCCCAGCATTTT
v_gene: TRBV29-1; d_gene: .; len: 13; j_gene: TRBJ1-1; abundance: .; CDR3aa: CSVAGGRDTEAFF; CDR3nt: TGCAGCGTTGCTGGGGGGAGGGACACTGAAGCTTTCTTT
v_gene: TRBV24-1; d_gene: .; len: 15; j_gene: TRBJ2-2; abundance: .; CDR3aa: CATSESGLGDGELFF; CDR3nt: TGTGCCACCAGTGAATCGGGGCTTGGGGACGGGGAGCTGTTTTTT
v_gene: TRBV6-1; d_gene: .; len: 12; j_gene: TRBJ2-7; abundance: once; CDR3aa: CASSELSRFRYF; CDR3nt: TGTGCCAGCAGTGAACTATCGAGGTTCAGGTACTTC
v_gene: TRBV18; d_gene: TRBD1; len: 14; j_gene: TRBJ2-4; abundance: .; CDR3aa: CASSPMARGSIQYF; CDR3nt: TGTGCCAGCTCACCAATGGCCAGGGGGAGCATTCAGTACTTC
v_gene: TRBV2; d_gene: .; len: 11; j_gene: TRBJ2-7; abundance: .; CDR3aa: CASSESLEQYF; CDR3nt: TGTGCCAGCAGTGAATCCCTGGAGCAGTACTTC
v_gene: TRBV29-1; d_gene: .; len: 11; j_gene: TRBJ1-1; abundance: once; CDR3aa: CSVGAGPEAFF; CDR3nt: TGCAGCGTTGGTGCAGGGCCTGAAGCTTTCTTT
v_gene: TRBV2; d_gene: .; len: 14; j_gene: TRBJ2-3; abundance: .; CDR3aa: CASSSGRTTDTQYF; CDR3nt: TGTGCCAGCAGTTCCGGACGGACCACAGATACGCAGTATTTT
v_gene: TRBV11-3; d_gene: .; len: 11; j_gene: TRBJ2-3; abundance: .; CDR3aa: CASSQEGTQYF; CDR3nt: TGTGCCAGCAGCCAAGAAGGTACGCAGTATTTT
v_gene: TRBV9; d_gene: .; len: 15; j_gene: TRBJ1-4; abundance: .; CDR3aa: CASSALSGVGEKLFF; CDR3nt: TGTGCCAGCAGCGCCCTTAGTGGGGTTGGAGAAAAACTGTTTTTT
v_gene: TRBV6-5; d_gene: .; len: 13; j_gene: TRBJ1-2; abundance: .; CDR3aa: CASSTAAYDGYTF; CDR3nt: TGTGCCAGCAGCACAGCGGCTTACGATGGCTACACCTTC
v_gene: TRBV19; d_gene: .; len: 16; j_gene: TRBJ2-7; abundance: .; CDR3aa: CASSFPSGTRFYEQYF; CDR3nt: TGTGCCAGTAGTTTCCCATCCGGGACACGCTTCTACGAGCAGTACTTC
v_gene: TRBV2; d_gene: .; len: 17; j_gene: TRBJ1-3; abundance: .; CDR3aa: CASSFTSQGLSGNTIYF; CDR3nt: TGTGCCAGCAGTTTTACCTCTCAGGGACTCTCTGGAAACACCATATATTTT
v_gene: TRBV7-2; d_gene: .; len: 14; j_gene: TRBJ1-3; abundance: .; CDR3aa: CASSFTGAGNTIYF; CDR3nt: TGTGCCAGCAGCTTCACGGGAGCTGGAAACACCATATATTTT
v_gene: TRBV29-1; d_gene: .; len: 13; j_gene: TRBJ1-1; abundance: .; CDR3aa: CSVEDHEAGGAFF; CDR3nt: TGCAGCGTTGAAGATCATGAGGCGGGGGGAGCTTTCTTT
v_gene: TRBV6-5; d_gene: TRBD1; len: 15; j_gene: TRBJ2-1; abundance: .; CDR3aa: CASSYSRTGGIEQFF; CDR3nt: TGTGCCAGCAGTTACTCGAGGACAGGGGGCATTGAGCAGTTCTTC
v_gene: TRBV9; d_gene: TRBD2; len: 18; j_gene: TRBJ2-2; abundance: once; CDR3aa: CASSRGTGLAELTGELFF; CDR3nt: TGTGCCAGCAGCAGGGGGACGGGACTAGCGGAGTTGACCGGGGAGCTGTTTTTT
v_gene: TRBV20-1; d_gene: .; len: 11; j_gene: TRBJ1-2; abundance: .; CDR3aa: CSASEQYGYTF; CDR3nt: TGCAGTGCTAGTGAGCAGTATGGCTACACCTTC